This passage covers 22 T cell receptor beta chains from one sample sequenced in a study of blood T cell repertoires in COVID-19. TCRdb's copy holds only in-frame clones and misses some; the assay was immunoSEQ multiplex PCR. The table lists tens of thousands of clones, roughly 84% of them singletons. The specimen was peripheral blood. The receptors here all came from a man in his fifties or sixties with COVID-19, enrolled during active disease.

This clone was counted once. CDR3 protein: CASSGNLSEEQFF. The CDR3 DNA is TGTGCCAGCAGCGGTAATCTAAGTGAAGAGCAGTTCTTC. V and J are TRBV2 and TRBJ2-1, with unresolved D. Germline V gives CDR1 SNHLY, CDR2 FYNNEI. The CDR3 contains 13 residues. The V end was cut by 6 bases, the J end by 10 bases, with 16 bases between.

As DNA, the CDR3 is TGTGCCAGCAGTGAAGCGCTTCCGTGGCAGGGAAGCAATCAGCCCCAGCATTTT. Its translation: CASSEALPWQGSNQPQHF. The chain is built from TRBV2 and TRBJ1-5; D possibly corresponds to TRBD1 (5 bases). Trimming pared 0 bases from V and 1 base from J, leaving 16 bases between. The CDR3 is made up of 18 amino acids. Looked up from germline, CDR1 is SNHLY and CDR2 is FYNNEI.

The chain recombines TRBV20-1 with TRBJ1-4, with D perhaps TRBD1 (5 bases). V lost 5 bases to trimming and J lost 14 bases, with 15 bases between them. Germline CDR1 and CDR2: DFQATT and SNEGSKA (reference sequence). The CDR3 has 11 residues. CDR3 sequence: CSAPSGASLFF. DNA for the CDR3: TGCAGTGCTCCAAGCGGGGCATCTCTGTTTTTT.

The V call is TRBV14, the J call TRBJ2-6; TRBD1 might be the D (6 bases). Germline V gene sequence: CDR1 SGHDN, CDR2 FVKESK. With 6 bases removed from V and 1 base from J, the gap between germline ends came to 13 bases. This CDR3 spans 16 amino acids. CDR3 bases: TGTGCCAGCAGACCGGCAGGGGAATCTGGGGCCAACGTCCTGACTTTC. It specifies CASRPAGESGANVLTF.

This sequence joins TRBV6-5 and TRBJ1-2; maybe TRBD1 (6 bases). The CDR3 contains 14 residues. Trimming shortened V by 6 bases and J by 2 bases, and 13 bases separated the two germline ends. From germline, CDR1 is MNHEY and CDR2 SVGAGI. CDR3 sequence reads: CASSPGDRNYGYTF. The CDR3 DNA reads as TGTGCCAGCAGCCCAGGGGATCGGAACTATGGCTACACCTTC.

The chain is built from TRBV12-3 or TRBV12-4 and TRBJ2-7; TRBD1 agrees at 8 bases. J was trimmed by 5 bases and V by 6 bases; bases with no gene match: 6. This CDR3 spans 13 amino acids. The CDR3 loop reads CASRNLQGDEQYF. In DNA, the CDR3 is TGTGCCAGCAGGAACCTACAGGGGGACGAGCAGTACTTC.

The DNA for the CDR3 is TGTGCCAGCAGCCTAGCGGGAGGGTCCTACGAGCAGTACTTC. Amino acid sequence: CASSLAGGSYEQYF. This rearrangement joins TRBV2 to TRBJ2-7, with 12 positions matching TRBD2. V shed 6 bases, J shed 1 base, and the junction held 1 base outside the gene matches. The CDR3 length is 14 residues. In germline, CDR1 is SNHLY, CDR2 FYNNEI.

This chain uses TRBV18 with TRBJ2-3; 9 positions agree with TRBD2. The CDR3 runs to 17 residues. Per germline, CDR1 KGHSH and CDR2 LQKENI. V shed 3 bases, J shed 6 bases, and the junction held 13 bases outside the gene matches. CDR3 residues: CASSPTASGMGRDTQYF. The DNA for the CDR3 is TGTGCCAGCTCACCGACGGCTAGCGGGATGGGTCGGGATACGCAGTATTTT.

This sequence joins TRBV5-6 and TRBJ2-7, with 10 positions matching TRBD1. The CDR3 has 15 amino acids. The V and J ends lost 3 bases and 4 bases, in that order; junction bases with no gene match: 7. Germline CDR1 SGHDT, CDR2 YYEEEE. This chain's CDR3 is CASSYSGTGAYEQYF. CDR3 bases: TGTGCCAGCAGCTATTCCGGGACAGGGGCTTACGAGCAGTACTTC.

The chain recombines TRBV5-1 with TRBJ2-7; D uncertain. Germline CDR1 reads SGHRS; CDR2 reads YFSETQ. The V gene lost 4 bases and the J gene lost 1 base, with 9 bases spanning the gap. This CDR3 region has 13 residues. CDR3 bases: TGCGCCAGCAGCATAGACTCTTCCTACGAGCAGTACTTC. It yields the protein CASSIDSSYEQYF.

The chain uses TRBV2 and TRBJ2-1; D unclear. Germline lookup yields CDR1 SNHLY and CDR2 FYNNEI. V lost 2 bases and J lost 6, with 11 bases in between. The CDR3 has 14 amino acids. CDR3 DNA sequence: TGTGCCAGCAGTGAACGGCCGAGAGGCAATGAGCAGTTCTTC. It specifies CASSERPRGNEQFF.

The chain has TRBV5-1 and TRBJ2-3, with a possible D match to TRBD2 (6 bases). The CDR3 spans 16 residues. Looked up from germline, CDR1 is SGHRS and CDR2 is YFSETQ. V was clipped by 5 bases and J by 1 base, with 17 bases between them. CDR3 region: CASSRPVLAGTDTQYF. The CDR3 nucleotides are TGCGCCAGCAGTCGTCCCGTACTAGCAGGCACAGATACGCAGTATTTT.

J is TRBJ1-5 and V is TRBV30; 7 bases match TRBD1. CDR3 length equals 14 residues. CDR1 GTSNPN and CDR2 SVGIG come from the germline V gene (reference sequence). J was trimmed by 6 bases and V by 1 base; bases with no gene match: 6. CDR3 loop: CAWSGTGRGQPQHF. CDR3 bases: TGTGCCTGGAGTGGGACAGGCCGGGGTCAGCCCCAGCATTTT.

The J gene is TRBJ2-3, the V gene TRBV7-9, with 12 bases identical to TRBD2. The CDR3 is 16 residues long. CDR1 is SEHNR and CDR2 is FQNEAQ in the germline V gene (reference sequence). After removal of 5 bases from V and 1 base from J, the junction contained 4 bases not matched to a gene. CDR3 bases: TGTGCCAGCAGCATAAGACTAGCGGGAGGCACAGATACGCAGTATTTT. It is translated as CASSIRLAGGTDTQYF.

The rearrangement links TRBV5-1 to TRBJ1-1; 7 nucleotides align to TRBD1. Germline-derived CDR1 and CDR2 are SGHRS and YFSETQ. This CDR3 has 15 amino acids. J lost 3 bases, V lost 4 bases, and 9 bases had no gene match. CDR3 sequence (DNA): TGCGCCAGCAGCATACGACAGGGAACAGACACTGAAGCTTTCTTT. Protein sequence: CASSIRQGTDTEAFF.

This clone was detected only once. The chain recombines TRBV28 with TRBJ1-6, with 8 bases that match TRBD1. The ends lost 8 bases at V and 8 bases at J; junction bases unmatched: 5. The CDR3 has 13 amino acids. Germline CDR1 MDHEN, CDR2 SYDVKM. The DNA for the CDR3 is TGTGCCAGCTGGGACAGGTTTGATTCACCCCTCCACTTT. It encodes CASWDRFDSPLHF.

This clone appeared a single time. This chain joins TRBV29-1 and TRBJ1-4, with D possibly matching TRBD1 (5 bases). The V end was cut by 5 bases, the J end by 0 bases, with 10 bases between. Germline values: CDR1 SQVTM, CDR2 ANQGSEA. This CDR3 contains 14 residues. CDR3 bases: TGCAGCGTTTTTTGGGGGGCAACTAATGAAAAACTGTTTTTT. Its translation: CSVFWGATNEKLFF.

With respect to this clone: This sample includes further DNA sequences coding for the same CDR3. The genes are TRBV5-1 and TRBJ2-5, with 7 positions matching TRBD2. The ends lost 0 bases at V and 2 bases at J; junction bases unmatched: 1. Germline loops: CDR1 SGHRS, CDR2 YFSETQ. The CDR3 contains 14 residues. CDR3 residues: CASSLVGGQETQYF. The CDR3 DNA follows: TGCGCCAGCAGCTTGGTCGGGGGGCAAGAGACCCAGTACTTC.

This chain uses TRBV7-3 with TRBJ2-3; TRBD1 matches at 7 bases. V lost 5 bases and J lost 2; bases outside the gene matches: 16. The germline CDR1 and CDR2 sequences are SGHTA and FQGTGA. The CDR3 runs to 18 residues. The chain's CDR3 is CASSQKPLTGDATDTQYF. Written as DNA, the CDR3 is TGTGCCAGCAGCCAAAAGCCCCTAACAGGGGACGCCACAGATACGCAGTATTTT.

The chain employs TRBV3-1 (or the pseudogene TRBV3-2) and TRBJ2-5; 8 bases are a match to TRBD2. Germline CDR1 is LGHDT and CDR2 is YNNKEL (reference sequence). The CDR3 runs 12 residues. CDR3 region: CASRAGAETQYF. In nucleotides, the CDR3 is TGTGCGAGTCGAGCGGGAGCAGAGACCCAGTACTTC.

This rearrangement joins TRBV2 to TRBJ2-5; 8 nucleotides line up with TRBD1. Germline V gives CDR1 SNHLY, CDR2 FYNNEI. This CDR3 is 19 amino acids long. Unmatched junction bases numbered 13, after V lost 1 base and J lost 0 bases. The CDR3 protein is CASSEGRRWTGQYQETQYF. CDR3 in DNA: TGTGCCAGCAGTGAAGGCCGCCGATGGACAGGGCAGTACCAAGAGACCCAGTACTTC.

This clone was seen more than once but under ten times. The rearrangement links TRBV10-3 to TRBJ1-4; the D is unclear. From germline, CDR1 is ENHRY and CDR2 SYGVKD. V shed 6 bases and J shed 4 bases, with 3 bases lying between them. This CDR3 is 11 amino acids long. CDR3 residues: CAISNNEKLFF. The CDR3 DNA reads as TGTGCCATCAGCAATAATGAAAAACTGTTTTTT.